This T cell receptor (beta chain) came from a study of cytomegalovirus exposure and HLA in healthy donors. Overall study results and limits: The majority of TCR sequences were rare, yet some public TCRs appeared in many donors.

PCR employed 60 Vbeta and 13 Jbeta primers. Only in-frame clones appear in the TCRdb table, and some are missing; sequencing was by immunoSEQ multiplex PCR. The profile covers roughly 80,000 clones, with about 81% appearing a single time and about 2.4% taken by the ten largest. Only one count was recorded for this clone. Its target is not known. The CDR3 length is 15 residues. Trimming removed 4 bases from V and 8 bases from J, with 18 bases in between. CDR1 and CDR2 (germline): SGHRS, YFSETQ. Sequencing was carried out using PBMCs. The sequence came from a woman aged 45-59 years in good health and CMV-seronegative. The chain uses TRBV5-1 and TRBJ2-2, with a weak D call TRBD2 (5 bases). The CDR3 region is CASSPVDGSGGELFF. CDR3 sequence (DNA): TGCGCCAGCAGCCCGGTGGACGGTTCGGGAGGGGAGCTGTTTTTT.